This T cell receptor (beta chain) was retrieved from a study of memory CD4+ T cells and cytomegalovirus serostatus. As for the study in general: This sample comes from healthy Belgian adults, roughly nine CMV seropositive, 24 seronegative. Study-wide results and limits: The CMV-associated TCR signature appears largely within the CD4+ memory repertoire.

Trimming took 4 bases from V and 2 from J, leaving 9 bases between them. This CDR3 has 13 residues. CDR1 and CDR2 (germline): SGDLS, YYNGEE. A word on this clone: Its antigen is currently unknown.

The sort gate was single viable CD3+CD4+CD8-CD45RO+ cells for memory CD4+ T cells. Donors' CMV status reflects serum IgG against pp150, pp28, p38, p52. TCRdb's copy holds only in-frame clones and misses some; the assay was immunoSEQ multiplex PCR. The sample holds some 48,000 clones, around 80% seen once. Source material: memory CD4+ T cells from blood. The chain joins TRBV9 to TRBJ1-2; no clear D gene. The sequence came from an adult in good health and CMV-seronegative. The CDR3 DNA follows: TGTGCCAGCAGCCCCGTGAGCAACTATGGCTACACCTTC. This encodes CASSPVSNYGYTF.